This entry describes one TCR beta chain. The data belong to a study of early T cells in non-severe SARS-CoV-2 infection. With 4 bases clipped from V and 5 bases from J, the junction kept 7 bases outside the gene matches. CDR3 length equals 14 residues. CDR1 is SGDLS, CDR2 YYNGEE, per germline. Individual cDNA molecules carried attached unique molecular identifiers. TCRdb re-analysed the 5' RACE reads in MiXCR, keeping a single row per CDR3 protein. Of approximately 71,000 distinct CDR3 sequences listed, approximately 11% are singletons. This clonotype was obtained from an adult who was a healthcare worker with PCR-confirmed SARS-CoV-2 infection or an uninfected control (not recorded which). The rearrangement joins TRBV9 to TRBJ2-5; 8 nucleotides align to TRBD1. The sample comprised whole blood. This chain's CDR3 is CASSLTGGRETQYF. DNA for the CDR3: TGTGCCAGCAGCCTTACAGGGGGAAGGGAGACCCAGTACTTC.